This note documents a single T cell receptor (beta chain) sequence. Its specificity is unknown. These data come from a study of cytomegalovirus exposure and HLA in healthy donors. Turning to the study itself: Early release data held approximately 81 million unique TCRs from HLA-typed donors.

Primers for the PCR totalled 60 Vbeta and 13 Jbeta. The repertoire was sequenced with immunoSEQ multiplex PCR; TCRdb's copy has only in-frame clones and lacks some. The table records 150,000 to 200,000 clones, 80% of them present only once. Notes on the study in general: Judged likely to be a sequencing artifact was a cluster of highly shared sequence variants. Reports indicated that the classifier achieved high specificity and sensitivity in diagnosing cytomegalovirus status. Through in vitro validation, a few CMV-associated chains were shown to be specific for CMV antigens.

The sample comprised PBMCs. The sequence was collected from a middle-aged woman in good health and CMV-seronegative.

CDR3 amino acids: CASSVGGGGDAGGETQYF. For the CDR3, the DNA is TGTGCCAGCAGCGTAGGGGGGGGCGGGGACGCCGGAGGAGAGACCCAGTACTTC. This chain uses TRBV9 with TRBJ2-5; perhaps TRBD2 as D (7 bases). The CDR3 is 18 residues long. The germline V gene encodes CDR1 SGDLS and CDR2 YYNGEE. V was cut by 0 bases and J by 4 bases, with 22 bases left in between.